This is a list of T cell receptor beta chains from one sample in a study of OX40 agonist ivuxolimab in advanced cancers. Method: immunoSEQ multiplex PCR; TCRdb's copy keeps in-frame clones and lacks some. The profile shows approximately 30,000 clones, 75% to 90% of them singletons. The material was CD4+ or CD8+ T cells sorted from blood, obtained in a trial of the OX40 agonist ivuxolimab. These receptors were obtained from an adult with an advanced solid tumor such as melanoma, head and neck, liver or kidney cancer. Each CDR3 is given with its conserved first and last residue. D genes are given only for firm matches. Rows may omit the clone size; those that give it use once, few, many or a size class.

v_call	d_call	j_call	clone_size	cdr3_aa	cdr3_nt
TRBV11-2	TRBD1	TRBJ1-2	.	CASSLVVFRGQFGYGYTF	TGTGCCAGCAGCTTAGTCGTGTTTAGGGGACAGTTCGGCTATGGCTACACCTTC
TRBV2	TRBD1	TRBJ2-7	.	CASSSGTGTYEQYF	TGTGCCAGCAGTTCCGGGACAGGGACCTACGAGCAGTACTTC
TRBV2	.	TRBJ2-2	.	CATAGSYTGELFF	TGTGCCACGGCGGGCTCTTACACCGGGGAGCTGTTTTTT
TRBV18	.	TRBJ2-6	.	CASSGNVLTF	TGTGCCAGCTCGGGAAACGTCCTGACTTTC
TRBV6-5	.	TRBJ1-1	.	CASSFITEKTEAFF	TGTGCCAGCAGTTTCATAACCGAAAAGACTGAAGCTTTCTTT
TRBV9	.	TRBJ1-6	.	CASSARAENSPLHF	TGTGCCAGCAGCGCGCGCGCGGAGAATTCACCCCTCCACTTT
TRBV7-9	TRBD1	TRBJ1-1	few	CASSPRTGMNTEAFF	TGTGCCAGCAGCCCCAGGACAGGCATGAACACTGAAGCTTTCTTT
TRBV19	.	TRBJ1-1	.	CASSNRDTNSKEAFF	TGTGCCAGTAGTAATCGGGACACCAATTCCAAGGAAGCTTTCTTT
TRBV27	.	TRBJ1-1	.	CASSLRARDLTEAFF	TGTGCCAGCAGTTTAAGAGCTCGGGATCTCACTGAAGCTTTCTTT
TRBV4-1	.	TRBJ2-1	.	CASRGTYFEQFF	TGCGCCAGCAGAGGGACTTACTTTGAGCAGTTCTTC
TRBV4-1	.	TRBJ1-5	.	CASSQDTGTNQPQHF	TGCGCCAGCAGCCAAGATACGGGGACAAATCAGCCCCAGCATTTT
TRBV9	TRBD2	TRBJ2-1	.	CASSVVGGSYNEQFF	TGTGCCAGCAGCGTAGTGGGCGGGAGCTACAATGAGCAGTTCTTC
TRBV11-2	TRBD1	TRBJ1-1	.	CASSLRQGVTEAFF	TGTGCCAGCAGCTTAAGACAGGGGGTCACTGAAGCTTTCTTT
TRBV7-6	.	TRBJ2-7	.	CASSPVVTSSYEQYF	TGTGCCAGCAGCCCTGTGGTTACGAGCTCCTACGAGCAGTACTTC
TRBV6-6	TRBD1	TRBJ2-1	.	CASSYDRGNEQFF	TGTGCCAGCAGTTACGACAGGGGGAATGAGCAGTTCTTC
TRBV9	TRBD2	TRBJ2-1	.	CASSRVGRAWNEQFF	TGTGCCAGCAGCAGGGTCGGGAGGGCCTGGAATGAGCAGTTCTTC
TRBV5-1	.	TRBJ2-2	.	CASSSRQINTGELFF	TGCGCCAGCAGCTCTCGACAGATTAACACCGGGGAGCTGTTTTTT
TRBV19	TRBD2	TRBJ2-4	.	CASRAGTSGSYYIQYF	TGTGCCAGTAGGGCCGGGACTAGCGGGAGCTATTACATTCAGTACTTC
TRBV7-9	.	TRBJ1-2	few	CASSESGRLPNYGYTF	TGTGCCAGCAGCGAATCAGGACGCCTGCCTAACTATGGCTACACCTTC
TRBV29-1	TRBD2	TRBJ2-2	.	CSVAWTSGPRGTGELFF	TGCAGCGTTGCGTGGACTAGCGGACCCCGGGGCACCGGGGAGCTGTTTTTT
TRBV5-6	TRBD1	TRBJ2-7	once	CASSGIGTGWEEGSYEQYF	TGTGCCAGCAGCGGCATCGGGACAGGGTGGGAAGAAGGATCCTACGAGCAGTACTTC
TRBV27	.	TRBJ2-7	.	CASSLSQGGEQYF	TGTGCCAGCAGTTTATCACAGGGAGGGGAGCAGTACTTC